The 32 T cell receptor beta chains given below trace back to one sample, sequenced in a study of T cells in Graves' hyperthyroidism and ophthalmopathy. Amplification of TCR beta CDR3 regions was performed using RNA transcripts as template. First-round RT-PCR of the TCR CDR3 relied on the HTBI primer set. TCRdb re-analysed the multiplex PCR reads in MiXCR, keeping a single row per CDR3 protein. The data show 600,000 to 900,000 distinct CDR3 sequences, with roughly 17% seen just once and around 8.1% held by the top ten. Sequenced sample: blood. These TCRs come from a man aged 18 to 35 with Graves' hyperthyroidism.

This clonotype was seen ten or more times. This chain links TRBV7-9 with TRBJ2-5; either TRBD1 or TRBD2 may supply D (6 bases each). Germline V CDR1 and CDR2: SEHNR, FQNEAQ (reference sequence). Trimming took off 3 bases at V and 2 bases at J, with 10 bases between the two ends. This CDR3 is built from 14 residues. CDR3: CASSFRGGQETQYF. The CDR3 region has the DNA TGTGCCAGCAGCTTCCGAGGGGGGCAAGAGACCCAGTACTTC.

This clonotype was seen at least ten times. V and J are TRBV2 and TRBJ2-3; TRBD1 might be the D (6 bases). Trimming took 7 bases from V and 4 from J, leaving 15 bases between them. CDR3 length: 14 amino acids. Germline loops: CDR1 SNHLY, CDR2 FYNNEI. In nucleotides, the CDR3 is TGTGCCAGCAATTTAGGACAGACGCCAGATACGCAGTATTTT. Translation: CASNLGQTPDTQYF.

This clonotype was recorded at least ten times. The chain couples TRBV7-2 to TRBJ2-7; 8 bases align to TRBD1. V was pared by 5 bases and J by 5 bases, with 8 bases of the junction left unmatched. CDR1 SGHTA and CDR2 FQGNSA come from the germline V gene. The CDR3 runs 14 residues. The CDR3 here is CASSPHGQGNEQYF. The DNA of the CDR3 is TGTGCCAGCAGCCCCCACGGACAGGGAAACGAGCAGTACTTC.

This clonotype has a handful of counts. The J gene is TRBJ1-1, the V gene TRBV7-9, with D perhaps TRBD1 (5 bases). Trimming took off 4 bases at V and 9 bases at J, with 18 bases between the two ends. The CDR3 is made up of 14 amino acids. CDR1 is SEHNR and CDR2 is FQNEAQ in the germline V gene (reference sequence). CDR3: CASSSAGTAEKAFF. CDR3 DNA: TGTGCCAGCAGCTCTGCCGGGACCGCCGAGAAAGCTTTCTTT.

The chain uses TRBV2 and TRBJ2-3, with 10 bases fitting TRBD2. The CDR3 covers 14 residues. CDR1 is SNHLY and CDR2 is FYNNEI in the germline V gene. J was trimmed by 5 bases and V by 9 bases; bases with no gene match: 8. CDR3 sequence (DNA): TGTGCCAGTACCCGAGCGGGAGGGGGAGATACGCAGTATTTT. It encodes CASTRAGGGDTQYF.

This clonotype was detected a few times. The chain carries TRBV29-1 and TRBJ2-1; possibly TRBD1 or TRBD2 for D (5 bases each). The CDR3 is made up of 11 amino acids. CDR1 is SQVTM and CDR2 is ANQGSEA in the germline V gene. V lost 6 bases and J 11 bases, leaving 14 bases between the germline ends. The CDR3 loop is CSVADGAQQFF. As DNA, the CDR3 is TGCAGCGTCGCCGACGGGGCCCAGCAGTTCTTC.

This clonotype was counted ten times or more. CDR3 DNA sequence: TGCAGACCGACCAGGTCGCCCTACGAGCAGTACTTC. Amino acids: CRPTRSPYEQYF. The chain links TRBV29-1 to TRBJ2-7; D not certain. The germline gives CDR1 SQVTM, CDR2 ANQGSEA. The CDR3 covers 12 residues.

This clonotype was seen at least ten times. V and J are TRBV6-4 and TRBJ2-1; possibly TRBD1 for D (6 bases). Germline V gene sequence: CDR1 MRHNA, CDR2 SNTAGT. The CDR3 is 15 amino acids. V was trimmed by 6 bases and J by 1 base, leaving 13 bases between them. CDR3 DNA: TGTGCCAGCAGCGCTGATACAGGGTCCTACAATGAGCAGTTCTTC. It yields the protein CASSADTGSYNEQFF.

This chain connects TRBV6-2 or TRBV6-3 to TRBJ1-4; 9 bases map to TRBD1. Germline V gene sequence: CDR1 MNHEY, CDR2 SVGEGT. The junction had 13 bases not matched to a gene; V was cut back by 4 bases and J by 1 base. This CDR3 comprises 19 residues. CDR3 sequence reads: CASSFRTGANLGTNEKLFF. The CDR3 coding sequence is TGTGCCAGCAGTTTTAGGACAGGGGCAAACTTAGGAACTAATGAAAAACTGTTTTTT.

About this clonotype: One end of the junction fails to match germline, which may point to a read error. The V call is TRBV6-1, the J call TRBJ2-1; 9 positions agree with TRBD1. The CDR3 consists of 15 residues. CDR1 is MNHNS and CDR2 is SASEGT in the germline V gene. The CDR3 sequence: CASRELGQGVKEQCF. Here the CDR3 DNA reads TGTGCCAGCAGGGAACTGGGACAGGGTGTCAAGGAGCAGTGCTTC.

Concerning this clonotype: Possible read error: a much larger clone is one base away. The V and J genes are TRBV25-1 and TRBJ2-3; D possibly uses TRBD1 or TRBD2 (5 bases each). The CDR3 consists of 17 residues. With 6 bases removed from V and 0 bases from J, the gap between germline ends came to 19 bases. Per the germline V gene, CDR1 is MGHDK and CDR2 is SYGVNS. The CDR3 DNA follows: TGTGCCAGCAGAGATCCCTCCCGGGACCGGAGCACAGATACGCAGTATTTT. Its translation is CASRDPSRDRSTDTQYF. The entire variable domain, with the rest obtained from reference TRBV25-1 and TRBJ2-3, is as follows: EADIYQTPRYLVIGTGKKITLECSQTMGHDKMYWYQQDPGMELHLIHYSYGVNSTEKGDLSSESTVSRIRTEHFPLTLESARPSHTSQYLCASRDPSRDRSTDTQYFGPGTRLTVL.

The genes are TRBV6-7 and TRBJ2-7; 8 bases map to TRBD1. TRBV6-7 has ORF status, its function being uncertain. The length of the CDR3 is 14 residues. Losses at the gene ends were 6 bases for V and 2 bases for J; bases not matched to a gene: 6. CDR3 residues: CASRRLTGAYEQYF. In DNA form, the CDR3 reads TGTGCCAGCAGACGTTTGACAGGGGCCTACGAGCAGTACTTC.

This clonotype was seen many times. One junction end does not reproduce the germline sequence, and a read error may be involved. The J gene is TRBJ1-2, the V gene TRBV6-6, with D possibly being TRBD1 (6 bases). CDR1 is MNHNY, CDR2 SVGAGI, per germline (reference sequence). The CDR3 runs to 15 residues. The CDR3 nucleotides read TGTGCCAGCAGTTACGTGCAGGGGCCTAAGTATGGCTACACCTTC. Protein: CASSYVQGPKYGYTF.

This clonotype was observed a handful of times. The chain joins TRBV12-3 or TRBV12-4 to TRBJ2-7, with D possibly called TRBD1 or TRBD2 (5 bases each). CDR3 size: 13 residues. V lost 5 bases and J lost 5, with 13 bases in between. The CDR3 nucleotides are TGTGCCAGCAGTACGGGACGAGTCCACGAGCAGTACTTC. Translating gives CASSTGRVHEQYF.

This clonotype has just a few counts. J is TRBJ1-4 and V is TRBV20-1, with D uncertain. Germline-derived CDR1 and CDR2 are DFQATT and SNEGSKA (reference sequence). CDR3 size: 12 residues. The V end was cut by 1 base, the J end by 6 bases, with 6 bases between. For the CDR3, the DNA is TGCAGTGCTAGAGGAAGGCATGAAAAACTGTTTTTT. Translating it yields CSARGRHEKLFF.

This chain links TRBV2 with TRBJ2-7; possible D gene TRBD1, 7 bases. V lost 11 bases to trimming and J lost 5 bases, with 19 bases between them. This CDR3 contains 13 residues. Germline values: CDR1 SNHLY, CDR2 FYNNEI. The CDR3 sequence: CALQGRGLDEQYF. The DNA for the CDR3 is TGTGCCCTACAGGGGCGGGGTCTCGACGAGCAGTACTTC.

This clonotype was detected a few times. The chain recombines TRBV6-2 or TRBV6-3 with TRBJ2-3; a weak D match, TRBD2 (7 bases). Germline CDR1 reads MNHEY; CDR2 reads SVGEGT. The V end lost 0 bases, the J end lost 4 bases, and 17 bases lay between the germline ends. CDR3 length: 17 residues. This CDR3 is CASSYSNLWEGADTQYF. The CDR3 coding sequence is TGTGCCAGCAGTTACTCGAATCTCTGGGAGGGGGCAGATACGCAGTATTTT.

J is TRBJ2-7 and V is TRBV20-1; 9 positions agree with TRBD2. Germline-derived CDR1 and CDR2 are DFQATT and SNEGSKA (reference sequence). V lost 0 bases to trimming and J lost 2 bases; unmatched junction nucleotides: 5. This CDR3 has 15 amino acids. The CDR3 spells CSARDGREGAYEQYF. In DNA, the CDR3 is TGCAGTGCTAGAGACGGGCGGGAGGGCGCCTACGAGCAGTACTTC.

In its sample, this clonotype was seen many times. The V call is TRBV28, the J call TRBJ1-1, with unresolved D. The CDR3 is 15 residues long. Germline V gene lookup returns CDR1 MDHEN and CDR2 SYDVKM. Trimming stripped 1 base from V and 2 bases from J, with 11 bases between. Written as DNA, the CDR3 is TGTGCCAGCAGTTTATCCCACAAGCGAAACACTGAAGCTTTCTTT. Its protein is CASSLSHKRNTEAFF. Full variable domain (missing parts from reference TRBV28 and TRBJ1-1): DVKVTQSSRYLVKRTGEKVFLECVQDMDHENMFWYRQDPGLGLRLIYFSYDVKMKEKGDIPEGYSVSREKKERFSLILESASTNQTSMYLCASSLSHKRNTEAFFGQGTRLTVV.

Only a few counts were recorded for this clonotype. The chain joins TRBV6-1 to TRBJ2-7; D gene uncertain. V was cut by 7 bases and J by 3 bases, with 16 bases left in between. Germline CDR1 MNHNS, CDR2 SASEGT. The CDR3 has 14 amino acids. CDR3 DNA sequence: TGTGCCAGCACCAGCTTTAGAAGTCGCTACGAGCAGTACTTC. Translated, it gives CASTSFRSRYEQYF.

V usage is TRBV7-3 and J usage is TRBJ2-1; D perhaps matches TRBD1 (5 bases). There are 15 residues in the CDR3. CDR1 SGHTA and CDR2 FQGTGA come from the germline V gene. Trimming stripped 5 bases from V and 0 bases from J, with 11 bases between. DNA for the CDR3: TGTGCCAGCAGCGCTGACAGCCCCTCCTACAATGAGCAGTTCTTC. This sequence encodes CASSADSPSYNEQFF. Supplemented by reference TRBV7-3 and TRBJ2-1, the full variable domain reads GAGVSQTPSNKVTEKGKYVELRCDPISGHTALYWYRQSLGQGPEFLIYFQGTGAADDSGLPNDRFFAVRPEGSVSTLKIQRTERGDSAVYLCASSADSPSYNEQFFGPGTRLTVL.

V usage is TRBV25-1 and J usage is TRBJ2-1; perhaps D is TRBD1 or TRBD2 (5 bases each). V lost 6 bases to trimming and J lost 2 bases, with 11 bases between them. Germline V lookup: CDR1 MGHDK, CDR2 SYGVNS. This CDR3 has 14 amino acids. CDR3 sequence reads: CASRARDPYNEQFF. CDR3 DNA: TGTGCCAGCAGAGCCCGGGACCCCTACAATGAGCAGTTCTTC. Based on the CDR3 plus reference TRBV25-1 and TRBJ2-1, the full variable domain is EADIYQTPRYLVIGTGKKITLECSQTMGHDKMYWYQQDPGMELHLIHYSYGVNSTEKGDLSSESTVSRIRTEHFPLTLESARPSHTSQYLCASRARDPYNEQFFGPGTRLTVL.

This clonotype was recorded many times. The DNA of the CDR3 is TGCGCCAGCACCCTCTCACCGGGGTACAATGAGCAGTTCTTC. Protein: CASTLSPGYNEQFF. The rearrangement uses TRBV5-1 and TRBJ2-1; a possible D gene is TRBD2 (5 bases). Per the germline V gene, CDR1 is SGHRS and CDR2 is YFSETQ. V was cut by 6 bases and J by 4 bases, with 14 bases left in between. CDR3 size: 14 residues.

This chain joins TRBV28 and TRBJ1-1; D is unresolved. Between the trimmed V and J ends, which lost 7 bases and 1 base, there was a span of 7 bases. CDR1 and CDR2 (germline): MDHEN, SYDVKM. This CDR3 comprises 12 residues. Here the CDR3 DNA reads TGTGCCAGCATGGACTCGAACACTGAAGCTTTCTTT. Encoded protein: CASMDSNTEAFF.

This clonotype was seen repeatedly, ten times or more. CDR3 bases: TGTGCCTGGAGTGCGGACAGGCAAGAGACCCAGTACTTC. This sequence encodes CAWSADRQETQYF. The V gene is TRBV30, the J gene TRBJ2-5, with TRBD1 identical over 7 bases. Germline V gives CDR1 GTSNPN, CDR2 SVGIG (reference sequence). The length of the CDR3 is 13 residues. Trimming at V came to 1 base and at J to 2 bases, leaving 1 base not matched to a gene. Complete variable domain (other parts from reference TRBV30 and TRBJ2-5): SQTIHQWPATLVQPVGSPLSLECTVEGTSNPNLYWYRQAAGRGLQLLFYSVGIGQISSEVPQNLSASRPQDRQFILSSKKLLLSDSGFYLCAWSADRQETQYFGPGTRLLVL.

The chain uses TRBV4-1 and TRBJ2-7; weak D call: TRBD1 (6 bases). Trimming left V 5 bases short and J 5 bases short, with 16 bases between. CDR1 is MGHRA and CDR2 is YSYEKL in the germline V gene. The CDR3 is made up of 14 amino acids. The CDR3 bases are TGCGCCAGCAGCGCAATACGGGACATCCACGAGCAGTACTTC. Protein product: CASSAIRDIHEQYF.

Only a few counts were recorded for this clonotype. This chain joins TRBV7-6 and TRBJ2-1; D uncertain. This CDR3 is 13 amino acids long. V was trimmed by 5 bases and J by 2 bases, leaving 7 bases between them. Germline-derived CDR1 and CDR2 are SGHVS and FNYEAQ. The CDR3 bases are TGTGCCAGCAGCCCCTTCACCTACAATGAGCAGTTCTTC. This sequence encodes CASSPFTYNEQFF.

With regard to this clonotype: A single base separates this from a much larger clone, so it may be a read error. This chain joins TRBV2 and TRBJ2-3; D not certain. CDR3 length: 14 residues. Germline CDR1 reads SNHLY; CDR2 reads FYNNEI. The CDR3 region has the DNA TGTGCCGGCAGTTTCGGTCTCACCACAGATACGCAGTATTTT. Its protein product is CAGSFGLTTDTQYF.

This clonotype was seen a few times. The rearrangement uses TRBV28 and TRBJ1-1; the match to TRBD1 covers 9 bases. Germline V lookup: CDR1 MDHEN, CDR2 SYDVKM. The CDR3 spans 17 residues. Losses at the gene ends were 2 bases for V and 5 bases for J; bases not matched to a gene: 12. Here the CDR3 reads CASSLTGGWQVFTEAFF. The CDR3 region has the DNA TGTGCCAGCAGTTTAACAGGGGGCTGGCAGGTTTTTACTGAAGCTTTCTTT.

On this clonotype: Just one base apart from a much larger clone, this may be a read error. The CDR3 spells CAWGDGSTEAFF. CDR3 in DNA: TGTGCCTGGGGGGACGGGAGCACTGAAGCTTTCTTT. The rearrangement uses TRBV30 and TRBJ1-1; TRBD1 is a possible D gene (5 bases). This CDR3 region has 12 residues. The germline gives CDR1 GTSNPN, CDR2 SVGIG (reference sequence). The V and J ends lost 5 bases and 4 bases respectively, with 11 bases between them.

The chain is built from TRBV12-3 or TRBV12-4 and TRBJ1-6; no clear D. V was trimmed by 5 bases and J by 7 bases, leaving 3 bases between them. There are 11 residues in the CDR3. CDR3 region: CASSGNSPLHF. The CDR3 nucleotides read TGTGCCAGCAGTGGAAATTCACCCCTCCACTTT.

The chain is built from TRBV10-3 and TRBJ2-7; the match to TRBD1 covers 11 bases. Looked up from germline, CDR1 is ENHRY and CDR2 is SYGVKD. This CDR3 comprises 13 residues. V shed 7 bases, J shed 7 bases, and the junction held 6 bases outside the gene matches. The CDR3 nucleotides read TGTGCCATCACAGGACAGGGGGCTGGTGAGCAGTACTTC. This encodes CAITGQGAGEQYF.